The entry below gives a single T cell receptor (beta chain) sequence along with its context. This clone has a handful of counts. Its cognate antigen has yet to be identified. Base qualities were left out, and no much larger clone turns up one base away. The cohort was made up of 650 to 700 healthy bone marrow donors. All cohort members were sampled while nominally healthy, although unrecorded immune exposures were likely present. The donor tested CMV seropositive and was one of the 289 seropositive cohort members. Every donor gave a peripheral blood sample, and the peripheral blood mononuclear cells from that sample were used for TCR beta sequencing. The Qiagen DNeasy Blood Extraction Kit was used to extract genomic DNA from the blood cell samples. The data originate from a study of cytomegalovirus exposure and HLA in healthy donors (dated by TCRdb to between 2016 and 2019). Concerning the study at large: In an earlier analysis of fewer than 750 of the donors, around 290 Gb of sequence data and 117 million unique TCR beta sequences from about 190 million T cells were reported. Roughly 5 DR-DQ haplotypes were handled as single units for association and clustering because linkage in the cohort was strong. In a later genetic analysis, genome-wide SNP genotypes for about three fifths of the roughly 670 donors were used, and that subset was treated as a discovery cohort. Rather than using new phenotypic data, the later analysis identified candidate immune exposures from TCR beta sequences and from how often those sequences occurred across donors. Approximately 310 gigabases of sequencing data and roughly 80 million unique TCR sequences made up an early release that covered over 550 HLA-typed donors. The study used immunosequencing to profile the T cell repertoires of 666 subjects and linked those repertoires to cytomegalovirus serostatus. Both class I and class II loci were covered by HLA typing, at four-digit resolution. All discovery cohort repertoires had been generated using a single sequencing platform. Of the roughly 410 genotyped donors, roughly 76% were placed in the genetic ancestry cluster associated with self-reported Caucasian donors. The study combined high-throughput TCR immunosequencing, statistical association of individual TCRs with disease status, and machine learning to predict cytomegalovirus infection status. Donor age, sex, ethnicity and CMV serostatus were compiled alongside the repertoire data. To decide whether each TCR beta V gene segment behaved as functional or pseudogenic, an earlier analysis of some 540 of the donors relied on high-throughput TCR beta sequencing. Typing coverage varied by locus: roughly 629-630 donors for A, B, C, DRB1 and DQB1; 522 for DQA1; about 570 for DPA1; roughly 450 for DPB1. Along with the roughly 670-subject first cohort, a separate validation cohort of approximately 110 different subjects was used. Across 300 to 500 genotyped donors of the cohort, an average of about 240,000 unique TCR beta nucleotide sequences per donor were sequenced, and roughly 17% of those sequences were non-productive. A later analysis re-analyzed previously published TCR beta repertoires from approximately 700 donors and added high-resolution HLA genotyping to study TCR occurrence patterns. The study aimed to test whether signatures of past pathogen exposure could be identified by cataloging public T cell receptors. Findings and caveats that apply to the study as a whole: According to a later analysis, parvovirus B19, influenza, CMV and Epstein-Barr virus appeared linked to several top co-occurrence clusters. In a later genetic analysis, a missense DCLRE1C variant was associated with V-gene and J-gene trimming of TCR beta chains, and the association was replicated in an independent cohort. Presence/absence analyses assumed roughly uniform sequencing depth across donors, an assumption that may not hold. A later analysis associated 16,951 TCR beta sequences with specific HLA alleles at a false discovery rate of 0.05. Immune exposure information for the cohort was limited to CMV serostatus. Most TCR sequences were observed very rarely across donors, whereas some public TCRs were present in many individuals. The authors suggested that the approach could potentially be extended to other disease states and immunological phenotypes. Because some donors lacked HLA typing at each locus, the association tests relied only on the typed subset. When HLA alleles, especially DR and DQ, strongly co-occurred, TCR associations were difficult to assign to individual alleles. In an earlier analysis of approximately 600 of the donors, most TCR beta V segments were observed in productive rearrangements about 87% or about 30% of the time, broadly matching IMGT annotations. A later analysis found that TCR association rates varied across HLA loci, with DRB1 alleles showing the most associated TCRs and HLA-C alleles the fewest. Linkage disequilibrium might explain the correlated functional status among segregating V segments, but an unknown experimental factor could not be ruled out. The classifier was reported to diagnose cytomegalovirus status with high specificity and sensitivity in both the original cohort and the validation cohort. A further reported finding was that TCR beta sequences accurately predicted the HLA-A and HLA-B alleles for most subjects in the first cohort. In this cohort, only TCR beta chains were sequenced, and detectable features were limited by the absence of alpha or paired-chain data. The sequencing pipeline was judged likely to have produced a cluster of highly shared sequence variants as a technical artifact. Three of the identified cytomegalovirus-associated TCR beta chains were confirmed in vitro to be specific for cytomegalovirus antigens. In a later analysis, most CMV-associated TCR beta chains were found to appear HLA-restricted, with HLA associations seemingly driven largely by CMV exposure. Some IMGT-functional V segments, including TRBV6-2 and TRBV6-3, could not be told apart with the 87-base-pair reads, so those segments were excluded. The earlier analysis of approximately 540 of the donors excluded over 15 rarely observed V segments, including chromosome 9 orphons, because counts were too low. In the study, about 150 TCR beta chains were listed as associated with cytomegalovirus. A later genetic analysis reported fewer N-insertions in productive TCRs among donors in an Asian-associated ancestry cluster than the roughly 650-donor mean. In a later analysis, HLA-associated TCR beta chains were found to be more clonally expanded and to have lower generation probabilities than equally common non-associated chains.

From a lookup of the germline V gene, CDR1 and CDR2 are SGHAT and FQNNGV. The CDR3 covers 11 residues, taking in both the cysteine and the phenylalanine. The retained sequence is limited to the CDR3, 33 bases, with the frame set at the first base. The trim is 5 bases for V and 6 bases for J, with a gap of 8 bases between the germline ends. The library was prepared using the immunoSEQ multiplex PCR assay. The multiplex PCR relied on a mix of 60 forward primers for TCR Vbeta segments and 13 reverse primers for TCR Jbeta segments. A multiplex PCR assay on genomic DNA amplified the CDR3 region of rearranged TCR beta genes. The amplified TCR beta libraries were sequenced on the Illumina HiSeq System as 87-base-pair reads. On the study's bioinformatics: Across the roughly 700 repertoires, a later analysis counted some 81 million unique TCR beta chains, approximately 10 million of which were shared by at least two donors. Raw reads were error-corrected and collapsed into unique sequences with a nearest-neighbor algorithm that merged closely related sequences to remove PCR and sequencing errors. Alignment of CDR3 sequences to IMGT reference sequences was used to assign V, D and J gene segments. Each retained sequence needed at least a six-nucleotide match to both a V gene segment and a J gene segment. A rearrangement was called productive if the CDR3 had no stop codons and remained in frame with V and J, and every other rearrangement was called non-productive. Following IMGT convention, CDR3 was defined as the stretch from the second conserved V-encoded cysteine up to the conserved J-encoded phenylalanine. In an earlier analysis of around 540 of the donors, sequences lacking an unambiguous match to a single V gene segment were excluded. In an earlier analysis of several hundred of the donors, V segments were called functional above 56.7% productive rearrangements and were called segregating when the between-donor standard deviation exceeded 5%. A statistical classification framework was built for diagnosing cytomegalovirus status from the catalog of TCR beta chain sequences. In a later analysis, TCR nucleotide sequences were compared against IMGT/GENE-DB human TR gene sequences so that V and J genes could be assigned. A later analysis assigned CDR3 sequences and most-parsimonious VDJ recombination scenarios with the TCRdist pipeline. In a later analysis, every TCR beta chain was defined by the combination of its CDR3 amino acid sequence and its V-gene family, and reads without a unique V-gene family were dropped. To address suspected cross-contamination and a sequencing artifact, a later analysis removed 550 to 750 highly shared, low-generation-probability nucleotide sequences. In a later analysis, a clonal expansion index was calculated for each public chain from normalized within-repertoire ranks of inferred template counts. In a later analysis, generation probabilities were computed using a VDJ recombination model fitted to out-of-frame rearrangements, and the results were checked against IGoR. Hypergeometric tests were used in a later analysis to score TCR-TCR, TCR-HLA and TCR-CMV co-occurrence, with a repertoire-size bias correction applied to the TCR pairs. To estimate false discovery rates, a later analysis permuted the HLA or CMV assignments 20 times. In a later analysis, co-occurring TCRs were grouped with DBSCAN, and TCRdist sequence similarity was added when clustering was performed within HLA-allele-positive subsets. Repertoires with fewer than 30,000 or more than 120,000 public chains were left out of co-occurrence clustering, as were five repertoires with anomalous nucleotide sharing. TCRdb limited this immuneACCESS table to in-frame rearrangements with V and J called. A share of clones is missing; checked studies link under half to unresolved V genes, and the rest is unexplained. V and J calls and clone size are those listed in that table; D and trimming were worked out from the DNA. The sample profile shows about 140,000 clones; approximately 9% of them were found once. The ten largest clones represent roughly 7% of the sample.

Sequencing input: PBMCs. The sequence came from a woman in her forties in good health and CMV-seropositive. The rearranged chain carries TRBV11-2 and TRBJ2-7; no confident D gene assignment can be made. Here is the DNA: TGTGCCAGCAGCCCGTCACTCGAGCAGTACTTC. Its product reads: CASSPSLEQYF.